This T cell receptor beta chain came from a study of T-cell reconstitution after alpha-beta-depleted transplantation in children. A TCRbeta library incorporating unique molecular identifiers was prepared. TCRdb reanalysed the PCR reads using MiXCR and keeps one entry per CDR3 protein. This repertoire shows about 610,000 distinct CDR3 sequences, 10% found once; its top ten account for less than 4.5%. With V trimmed by 6 bases and J by 3 bases, 5 bases remained unmatched. The CDR3 contains 14 residues. In germline, CDR1 is MGHDK, CDR2 SYGVNS. The chain joins TRBV25-1 to TRBJ2-5; TRBD1 matches 9 bases. The sample was PBMCs from the stem cell graft donor, taken from the stem cell graft. The TCR originated in a human donor who donated a stem cell graft to a child with acute myeloid leukemia. The CDR3 sequence: CASSRDRVKETQYF. CDR3 bases: TGTGCCAGCAGCCGGGACAGGGTAAAAGAGACCCAGTACTTC.